The 16 T cell receptor beta chains below come from one sample, sequenced in a study of T cell repertoires in cytomegalovirus infection. TCRdb re-analysed the reads in MiXCR, keeping a single row per CDR3 protein. The repertoire holds under 150,000 distinct CDR3 sequences, with roughly 9% as singletons. The material sequenced was PBMCs. The receptors originated from a human donor in good health (CMV status not recorded). Some clones in this sample may be carry-over from other donors' samples.

In its sample, this clonotype was seen a few times. CDR3 residues: CASSLPQGVGRTEAFF. The CDR3 DNA follows: TGTGCCAGCAGTCTTCCTCAGGGCGTGGGAAGGACTGAAGCTTTCTTT. V and J are TRBV28 and TRBJ1-1, with D maybe TRBD1 (5 bases). Trimming removed 5 bases at V and 5 bases at J, with 21 bases between. The germline V gene has CDR1 MDHEN and CDR2 SYDVKM. The length of the CDR3 is 16 residues.

This clonotype was seen a few times. The J gene is TRBJ2-7, the V gene TRBV18, with 9 bases aligning to TRBD1. Germline V gene sequence: CDR1 KGHSH, CDR2 LQKENI. This CDR3 comprises 14 residues. Trimming at V came to 6 bases and at J to 7 bases, leaving 10 bases not matched to a gene. The CDR3 nucleotides are TGTGCCAGCTCCCTTGGGACAGGGATGGAGGAGCAGTACTTC. This codes for CASSLGTGMEEQYF.

This clonotype was counted ten times or more. The rearrangement uses TRBV11-3 and TRBJ2-5, with D possibly being TRBD2 (6 bases). Germline V lookup: CDR1 SGHNT, CDR2 YENEEA. V was cut by 1 base and J by 1 base, with 10 bases left in between. The CDR3 is 15 amino acids. Here the CDR3 reads CASSLGGDGQETQYF. CDR3 nucleotides: TGTGCCAGCAGCTTAGGGGGGGACGGCCAAGAGACCCAGTACTTC.

This clonotype was detected a few times. This chain links TRBV5-1 with TRBJ2-6; D gene unclear. The V end was cut by 0 bases, the J end by 4 bases, with 11 bases between. The germline V gene encodes CDR1 SGHRS and CDR2 YFSETQ. The CDR3 extends over 16 amino acids. The CDR3 sequence: CASSLAPQSGANVLTF. In DNA form, the CDR3 reads TGCGCCAGCAGCTTGGCCCCGCAGAGCGGGGCCAACGTCCTGACTTTC.

This sequence joins TRBV5-4 and TRBJ1-1; 7 bases line up with TRBD1. The CDR3 consists of 15 residues. V was pared by 4 bases and J by 0 bases, with 6 bases of the junction left unmatched. Germline V gene lookup returns CDR1 SGHNT and CDR2 YYREEE (reference sequence). CDR3 in DNA: TGTGCCAGCAGCAGACCGGACAGGCTGAACACTGAAGCTTTCTTT. Residues: CASSRPDRLNTEAFF. Full variable domain (rest looked up from reference TRBV5-4 and TRBJ1-1): ETGVTQSPTHLIKTRGQQVTLRCSSQSGHNTVSWYQQALGQGPQFIFQYYREEENGRGNFPPRFSGLQFPNYSSELNVNALELDDSALYLCASSRPDRLNTEAFFGQGTRLTVV.

This clonotype was seen many times. The rearrangement uses TRBV20-1 and TRBJ2-2, with D perhaps matching TRBD2 (5 bases). Trimming removed 3 bases at V and 3 bases at J, with 11 bases between. The CDR3 extends over 14 amino acids. Germline V gene data show CDR1 as DFQATT and CDR2 as SNEGSKA (reference sequence). The CDR3 nucleotides read TGCAGTGCTAGGACGGGGATGTACACCGGGGAGCTGTTTTTT. Its protein is CSARTGMYTGELFF.

This clonotype was counted at least ten times. V gene TRBV28 combines with J gene TRBJ1-2; the D is unclear. V was cut by 5 bases and J by 5 bases, with 15 bases left in between. Germline loops: CDR1 MDHEN, CDR2 SYDVKM. The CDR3 contains 14 residues. CDR3 sequence (DNA): TGTGCCAGCAGTCCTCCCGGCGCGGGGTATGGCTACACCTTC. It yields the protein CASSPPGAGYGYTF.

This clonotype was recorded many times. V usage is TRBV7-2 and J usage is TRBJ2-1; TRBD1 agrees at 10 bases. The length of the CDR3 is 14 residues. CDR1 and CDR2 (germline): SGHTA, FQGNSA. J was trimmed by 15 bases and V by 5 bases; bases with no gene match: 13. The CDR3 is CASSPDRGQGVMFF. The CDR3 DNA is TGTGCCAGCAGCCCGGACCGCGGACAGGGGGTGATGTTCTTC.

The chain carries TRBV28 and TRBJ1-6, with unresolved D. The V gene's germline CDR1 is MDHEN and CDR2 SYDVKM. The CDR3 totals 17 residues. V lost 4 bases to trimming and J lost 5 bases, with 18 bases between them. The CDR3, as DNA: TGTGCCAGCAGTTCATCCGGAGGGATACGGAATAATTCACCCCTCCACTTT. Translation: CASSSSGGIRNNSPLHF. The variable domain in full, with the rest retrieved from reference TRBV28 and TRBJ1-6, is DVKVTQSSRYLVKRTGEKVFLECVQDMDHENMFWYRQDPGLGLRLIYFSYDVKMKEKGDIPEGYSVSREKKERFSLILESASTNQTSMYLCASSSSGGIRNNSPLHFGNGTRLTVT.

This clonotype was seen more than once but under ten times. J is TRBJ2-7 and V is TRBV9, with D perhaps matching TRBD1 (6 bases). The germline gives CDR1 SGDLS, CDR2 YYNGEE. V was clipped by 0 bases and J by 6 bases, with 16 bases between them. This CDR3 is built from 15 residues. CDR3 nucleotide sequence: TGTGCCAGCAGCGTAGGTGCGGGCACAGGGTCCGAGCAGTACTTC. Amino acids: CASSVGAGTGSEQYF.

On this clonotype itself: A read error may explain this, as a much larger clone is one base away. The V and J genes are TRBV5-4 and TRBJ1-1; D unclear. The V gene's germline CDR1 is SGHNT and CDR2 YYREEE (reference sequence). The CDR3 is 14 residues long. The V end lost 0 bases, the J end lost 9 bases, and 15 bases lay between the germline ends. CDR3 sequence reads: CASSLGVGRIKAFF. The CDR3 region has the DNA TGTGCCAGCAGCTTGGGAGTCGGTCGTATTAAAGCTTTCTTT.

This clonotype was picked up many times. The rearrangement uses TRBV28 and TRBJ1-3, with D uncertain. Germline V CDR1 and CDR2: MDHEN, SYDVKM. The CDR3 contains 12 residues. V shed 8 bases and J shed 0 bases, with 5 bases lying between them. The CDR3 DNA sequence: TGTGCCAGCGGACTCTCTGGAAACACCATATATTTT. It encodes CASGLSGNTIYF.

This chain links TRBV28 with TRBJ1-5, with D unresolved. Germline V gene sequence: CDR1 MDHEN, CDR2 SYDVKM. V was shortened by 2 bases and J by 7 bases, with 6 bases between the two germline ends. The CDR3 runs to 12 residues. CDR3 nucleotides: TGTGCCAGCAGTTTAGAGAGACAGCCCCAGCATTTT. Translated, it gives CASSLERQPQHF.

This clonotype was detected ten times or more. The chain employs TRBV7-9 and TRBJ1-6; TRBD1 aligns across 7 bases. With 3 bases clipped from V and 5 bases from J, the junction kept 1 base outside the gene matches. This CDR3 is 14 amino acids long. CDR1 is SEHNR and CDR2 is FQNEAQ in the germline V gene (reference sequence). The CDR3 loop reads CASSFDRDNSPLHF. The CDR3 coding sequence is TGTGCCAGCAGCTTCGACAGGGATAATTCACCCCTCCACTTT.

V is TRBV20-1 and J is TRBJ1-1; D is unclear. This CDR3 is built from 13 residues. Per germline, CDR1 DFQATT and CDR2 SNEGSKA (reference sequence). The ends were cut back, 0 bases at V and 5 bases at J, with 10 bases in the middle. DNA for the CDR3: TGCAGTGCTAGAGAACAGAAATTGACTGAAGCTTTCTTT. Its protein is CSAREQKLTEAFF.

The chain couples TRBV10-3 to TRBJ1-1, with D possibly TRBD1 on 6 matching bases. CDR3 length equals 15 residues. The germline gives CDR1 ENHRY, CDR2 SYGVKD. V was pared by 3 bases and J by 8 bases, with 19 bases between. DNA for the CDR3: TGTGCCATCAGTGATTCGCGGCAGGGGTATATCGAAGCTTTCTTT. Protein product: CAISDSRQGYIEAFF.